This TCR beta chain was captured by sequencing in a study of PD-1 blockade in classical Hodgkin lymphoma. CDR1 is SGHRS, CDR2 YFSETQ, per germline. The V and J ends lost 3 bases and 6 bases, in that order; junction bases with no gene match: 9. This CDR3 is built from 15 residues. Time point defined: newly diagnosed, previously untreated cHL patient sample. The method was immunoSEQ multiplex PCR; TCRdb's version includes in-frame clones alone and lacks a portion of them. The repertoire has about 30,000 clones, approximately 93% of them found once; the top ten carry roughly 3.8%. This chain joins TRBV5-1 and TRBJ2-1, with 7 bases lining up with TRBD2. This clonotype was sampled from a human donor with classical Hodgkin lymphoma. Input material: peripheral blood mononuclear cells (PBMCs). CDR3 in amino acids: CASSSVPGGANEQFF. CDR3 coding DNA: TGCGCCAGCAGCTCCGTCCCGGGAGGCGCCAATGAGCAGTTCTTC.